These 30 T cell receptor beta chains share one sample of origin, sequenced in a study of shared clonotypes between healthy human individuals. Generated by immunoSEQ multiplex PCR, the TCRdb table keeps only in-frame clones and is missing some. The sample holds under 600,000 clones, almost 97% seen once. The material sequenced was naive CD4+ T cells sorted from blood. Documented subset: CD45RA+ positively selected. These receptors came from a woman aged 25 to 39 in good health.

The CDR3 DNA reads TGTGCTAGTGGTTTGGTACGGGCAGGGTGTCAGCCCCAGCATTTT. Amino acid sequence: CASGLVRAGCQPQHF. V usage is TRBV12-5 and J usage is TRBJ1-5; D is perhaps TRBD1 (5 bases). CDR3 length equals 15 residues. V gave up 0 bases and J gave up 6 bases, with 12 bases separating them. Germline assignment: CDR1 LGHNT and CDR2 FRNRAP.

CDR3 loop: CASSFGPAGGYEQYF. CDR3 bases: TGTGCCAGCAGCTTCGGTCCAGCGGGAGGGTACGAGCAGTACTTC. This rearrangement joins TRBV11-2 to TRBJ2-7; 10 bases map to TRBD2. The CDR3 consists of 15 residues. In germline, CDR1 is SGHAT, CDR2 FQNNGV. Losses at the gene ends were 3 bases for V and 4 bases for J; bases not matched to a gene: 6.

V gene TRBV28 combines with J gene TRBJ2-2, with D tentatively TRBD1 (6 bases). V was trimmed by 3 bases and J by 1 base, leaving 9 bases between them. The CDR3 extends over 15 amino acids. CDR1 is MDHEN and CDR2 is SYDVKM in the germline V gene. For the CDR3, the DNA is TGTGCCAGCAGTTTGGGGGCGGTGAACACCGGGGAGCTGTTTTTT. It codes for CASSLGAVNTGELFF.

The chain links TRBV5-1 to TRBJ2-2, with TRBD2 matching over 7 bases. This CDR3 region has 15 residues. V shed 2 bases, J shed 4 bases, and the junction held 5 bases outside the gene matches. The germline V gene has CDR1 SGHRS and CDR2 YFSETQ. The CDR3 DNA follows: TGCGCCAGCAGCTTACTAGCGACCAGCACCGGGGAGCTGTTTTTT. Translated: CASSLLATSTGELFF.

Written as DNA, the CDR3 is TGCGCCAGCAGCCAAGATCGGGGGGGGCCCTACAATGAGCAGTTCTTC. It codes for CASSQDRGGPYNEQFF. This chain joins TRBV4-1 and TRBJ2-1; 8 nucleotides match TRBD2. Germline V lookup: CDR1 MGHRA, CDR2 YSYEKL. J gave up 2 bases and V 0 bases, and 3 bases lay outside the gene matches. This CDR3 is built from 16 residues.

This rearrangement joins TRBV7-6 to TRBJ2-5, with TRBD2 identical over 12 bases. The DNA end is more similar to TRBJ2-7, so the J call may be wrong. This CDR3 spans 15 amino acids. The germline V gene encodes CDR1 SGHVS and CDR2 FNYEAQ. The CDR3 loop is CASSTRTSGNYEQYF. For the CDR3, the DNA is TGTGCCAGCAGCACCCGGACTAGCGGGAACTACGAGCAGTACTTC.

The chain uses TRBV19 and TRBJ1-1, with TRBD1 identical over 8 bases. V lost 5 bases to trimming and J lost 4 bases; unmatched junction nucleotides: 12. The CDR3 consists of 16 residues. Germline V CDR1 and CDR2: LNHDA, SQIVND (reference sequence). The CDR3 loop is CASSPLSTGERTEAFF. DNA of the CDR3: TGTGCCAGTAGTCCCCTATCGACAGGGGAGCGCACTGAAGCTTTCTTT.

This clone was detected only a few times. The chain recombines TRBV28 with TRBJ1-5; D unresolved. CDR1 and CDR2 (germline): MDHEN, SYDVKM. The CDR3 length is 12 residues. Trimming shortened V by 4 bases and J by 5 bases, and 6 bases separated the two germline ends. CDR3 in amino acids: CASSSADQPQHF. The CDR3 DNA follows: TGTGCCAGCAGTTCGGCAGATCAGCCCCAGCATTTT.

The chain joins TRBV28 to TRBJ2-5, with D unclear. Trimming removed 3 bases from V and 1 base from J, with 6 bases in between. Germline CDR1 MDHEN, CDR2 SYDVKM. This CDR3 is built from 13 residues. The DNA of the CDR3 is TGTGCCAGCAGTTTCGGCCGCCAAGAGACCCAGTACTTC. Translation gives CASSFGRQETQYF.

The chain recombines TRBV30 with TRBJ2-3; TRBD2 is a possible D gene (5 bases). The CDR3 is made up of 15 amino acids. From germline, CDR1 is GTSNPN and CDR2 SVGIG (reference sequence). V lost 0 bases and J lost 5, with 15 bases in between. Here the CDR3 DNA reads TGTGCCTGGAGTGTACTAAGCGGAGTAGGAGATACGCAGTATTTT. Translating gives CAWSVLSGVGDTQYF.

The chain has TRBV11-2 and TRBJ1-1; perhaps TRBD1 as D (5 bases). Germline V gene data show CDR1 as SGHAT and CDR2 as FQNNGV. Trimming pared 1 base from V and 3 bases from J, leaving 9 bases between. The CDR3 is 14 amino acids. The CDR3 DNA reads TGTGCCAGCAGCTTAGTGTTCAGGGACACTGAAGCTTTCTTT. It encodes CASSLVFRDTEAFF.

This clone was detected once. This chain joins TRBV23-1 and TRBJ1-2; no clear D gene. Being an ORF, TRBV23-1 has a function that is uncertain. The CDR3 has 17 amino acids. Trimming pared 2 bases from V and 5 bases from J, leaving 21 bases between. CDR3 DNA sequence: TGCGCCAGCAGTCAAACCCCCCCGGTGGGCGTAATTTATGGCTACACCTTC. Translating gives CASSQTPPVGVIYGYTF.

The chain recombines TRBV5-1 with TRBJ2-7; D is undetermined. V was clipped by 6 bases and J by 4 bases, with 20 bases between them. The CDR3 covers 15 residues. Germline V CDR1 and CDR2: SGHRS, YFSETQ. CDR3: CASTKSSGKRYEQYF. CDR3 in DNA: TGCGCCAGCACCAAATCGTCTGGGAAGAGGTACGAGCAGTACTTC.

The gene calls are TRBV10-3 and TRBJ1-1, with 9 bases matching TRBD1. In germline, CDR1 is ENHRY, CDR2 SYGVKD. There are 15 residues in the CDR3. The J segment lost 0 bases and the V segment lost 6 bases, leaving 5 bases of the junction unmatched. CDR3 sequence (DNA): TGTGCCATCAGCTCCAGGGACAGGGTGAACACTGAAGCTTTCTTT. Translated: CAISSRDRVNTEAFF.

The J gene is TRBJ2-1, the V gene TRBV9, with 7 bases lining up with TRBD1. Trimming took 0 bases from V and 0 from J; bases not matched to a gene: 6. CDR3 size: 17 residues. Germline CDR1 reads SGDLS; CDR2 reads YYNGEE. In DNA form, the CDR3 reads TGTGCCAGCAGCGTAGCACCGGGACAGAGCTCCTACAATGAGCAGTTCTTC. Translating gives CASSVAPGQSSYNEQFF.

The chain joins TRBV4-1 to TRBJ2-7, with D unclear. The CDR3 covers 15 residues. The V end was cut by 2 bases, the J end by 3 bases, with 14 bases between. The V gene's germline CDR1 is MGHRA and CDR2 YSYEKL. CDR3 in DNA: TGCGCCAGCAGCCAACCCGGGCAGCCTCACTACGAGCAGTACTTC. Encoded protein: CASSQPGQPHYEQYF.

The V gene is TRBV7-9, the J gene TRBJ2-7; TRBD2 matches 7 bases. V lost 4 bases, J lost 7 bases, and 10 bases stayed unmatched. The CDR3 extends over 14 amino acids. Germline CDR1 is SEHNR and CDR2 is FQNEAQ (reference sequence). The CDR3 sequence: CASSSGTKSSEQYF. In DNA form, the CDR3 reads TGTGCCAGCAGCTCCGGGACTAAATCCTCAGAGCAGTACTTC.

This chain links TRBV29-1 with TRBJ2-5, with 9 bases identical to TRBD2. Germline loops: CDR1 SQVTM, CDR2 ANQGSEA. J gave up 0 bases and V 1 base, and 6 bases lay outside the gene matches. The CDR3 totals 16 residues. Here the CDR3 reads CSVEGLLAGDQETQYF. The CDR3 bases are TGCAGCGTTGAAGGTCTACTAGCGGGCGACCAAGAGACCCAGTACTTC.

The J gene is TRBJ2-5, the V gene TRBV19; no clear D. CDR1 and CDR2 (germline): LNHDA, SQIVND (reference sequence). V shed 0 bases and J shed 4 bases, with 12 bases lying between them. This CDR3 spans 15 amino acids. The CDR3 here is CASSIDRGRRETQYF. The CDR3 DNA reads TGTGCCAGTAGTATAGATCGTGGCAGGAGAGAGACCCAGTACTTC.

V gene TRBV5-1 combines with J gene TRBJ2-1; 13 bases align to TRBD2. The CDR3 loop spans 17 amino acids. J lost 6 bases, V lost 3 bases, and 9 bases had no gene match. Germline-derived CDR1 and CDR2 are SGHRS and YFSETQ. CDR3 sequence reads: CASSSRGLAGVFNEQFF. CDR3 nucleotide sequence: TGCGCCAGCAGCTCCCGAGGACTAGCGGGAGTATTCAATGAGCAGTTCTTC.

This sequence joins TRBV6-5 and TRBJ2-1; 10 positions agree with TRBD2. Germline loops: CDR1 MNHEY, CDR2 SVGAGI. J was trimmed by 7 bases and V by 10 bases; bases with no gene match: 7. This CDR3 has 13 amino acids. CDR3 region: CAIQREGSNEQFF. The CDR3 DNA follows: TGTGCCATACAGCGGGAGGGCTCAAATGAGCAGTTCTTC.

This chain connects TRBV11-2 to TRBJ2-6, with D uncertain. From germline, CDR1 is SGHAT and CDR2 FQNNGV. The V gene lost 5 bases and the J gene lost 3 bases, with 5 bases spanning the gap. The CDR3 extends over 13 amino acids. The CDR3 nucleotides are TGTGCCAGCAGCCTGAATGGGGCCAACGTCCTGACTTTC. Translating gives CASSLNGANVLTF.

CDR3: CASRENTGELFF. Written as DNA, the CDR3 is TGTGCCAGCAGAGAGAACACCGGGGAGCTGTTTTTT. The gene calls are TRBV6-6 and TRBJ2-2, with D unresolved. The CDR3 totals 12 residues. V lost 6 bases, J lost 1 base, and 3 bases lay in between. CDR1 and CDR2 (germline): MNHNY, SVGAGI (reference sequence).

The CDR3 DNA follows: TGTGCCAGCAGTTTAATCGGGCGTACTGAAGCTTTCTTT. As protein: CASSLIGRTEAFF. This chain uses TRBV28 with TRBJ1-1; the D is unclear. Germline V CDR1 and CDR2: MDHEN, SYDVKM. V lost 2 bases, J lost 5 bases, and 9 bases lay in between. The CDR3 runs to 13 residues. Full variable domain (outside the CDR3, taken from reference TRBV28 and TRBJ1-1): DVKVTQSSRYLVKRTGEKVFLECVQDMDHENMFWYRQDPGLGLRLIYFSYDVKMKEKGDIPEGYSVSREKKERFSLILESASTNQTSMYLCASSLIGRTEAFFGQGTRLTVV.

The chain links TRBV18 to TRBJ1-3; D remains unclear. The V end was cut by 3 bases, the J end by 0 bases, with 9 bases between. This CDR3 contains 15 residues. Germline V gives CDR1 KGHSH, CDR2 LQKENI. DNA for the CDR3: TGTGCCAGCTCACCCTCCATGAACTCTGGAAACACCATATATTTT. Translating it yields CASSPSMNSGNTIYF.

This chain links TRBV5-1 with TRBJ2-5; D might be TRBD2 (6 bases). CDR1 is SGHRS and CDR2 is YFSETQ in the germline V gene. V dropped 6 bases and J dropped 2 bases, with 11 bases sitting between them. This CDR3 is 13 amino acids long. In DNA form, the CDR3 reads TGCGCCAGCACACAGCGGGCACAAGAGACCCAGTACTTC. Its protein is CASTQRAQETQYF.

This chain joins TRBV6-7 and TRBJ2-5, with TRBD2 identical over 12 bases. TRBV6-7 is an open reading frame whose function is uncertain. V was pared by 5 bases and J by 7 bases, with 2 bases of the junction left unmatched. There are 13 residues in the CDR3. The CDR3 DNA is TGTGCCAGCAGTCCTAGCGGGAGGGGGACCCAGTACTTC. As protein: CASSPSGRGTQYF.

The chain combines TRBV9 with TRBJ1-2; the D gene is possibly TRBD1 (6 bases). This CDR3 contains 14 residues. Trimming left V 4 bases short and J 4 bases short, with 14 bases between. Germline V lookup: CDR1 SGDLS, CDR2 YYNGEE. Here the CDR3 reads CASSPLGAIYGYTF. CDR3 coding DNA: TGTGCCAGCAGCCCCCTGGGGGCGATCTATGGCTACACCTTC.

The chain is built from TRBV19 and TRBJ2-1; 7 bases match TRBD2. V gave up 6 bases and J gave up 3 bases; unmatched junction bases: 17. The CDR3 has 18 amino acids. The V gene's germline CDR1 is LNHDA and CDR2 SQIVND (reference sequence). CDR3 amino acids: CASSPRTRAPPVYNEQFF. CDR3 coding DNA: TGTGCCAGTAGCCCCCGGACTAGGGCCCCCCCCGTCTACAATGAGCAGTTCTTC. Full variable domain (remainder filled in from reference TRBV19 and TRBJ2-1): DGGITQSPKYLFRKEGQNVTLSCEQNLNHDAMYWYRQDPGQGLRLIYYSQIVNDFQKGDIAEGYSVSREKKESFPLTVTSAQKNPTAFYLCASSPRTRAPPVYNEQFFGPGTRLTVL.

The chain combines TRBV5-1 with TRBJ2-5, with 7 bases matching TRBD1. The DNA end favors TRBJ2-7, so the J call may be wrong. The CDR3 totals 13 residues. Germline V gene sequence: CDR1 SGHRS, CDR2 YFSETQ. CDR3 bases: TGCGCCAGCAGCACGAGACAGGGTGGCGAGCAGTACTTC. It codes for CASSTRQGGEQYF.